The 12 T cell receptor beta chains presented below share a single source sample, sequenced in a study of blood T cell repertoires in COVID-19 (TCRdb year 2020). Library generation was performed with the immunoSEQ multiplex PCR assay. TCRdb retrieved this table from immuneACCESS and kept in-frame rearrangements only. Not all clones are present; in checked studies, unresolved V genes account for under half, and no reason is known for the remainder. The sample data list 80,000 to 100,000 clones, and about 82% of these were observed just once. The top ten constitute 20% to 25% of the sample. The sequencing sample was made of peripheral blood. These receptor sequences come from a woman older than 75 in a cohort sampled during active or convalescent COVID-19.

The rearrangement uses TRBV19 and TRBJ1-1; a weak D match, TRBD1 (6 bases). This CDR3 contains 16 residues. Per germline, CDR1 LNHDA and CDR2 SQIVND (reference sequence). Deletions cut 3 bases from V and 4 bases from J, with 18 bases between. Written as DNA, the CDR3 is TGTGCCAGTAGTATTGCTCAGGGGAACAAGGGCACTGAAGCTTTCTTT. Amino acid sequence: CASSIAQGNKGTEAFF.

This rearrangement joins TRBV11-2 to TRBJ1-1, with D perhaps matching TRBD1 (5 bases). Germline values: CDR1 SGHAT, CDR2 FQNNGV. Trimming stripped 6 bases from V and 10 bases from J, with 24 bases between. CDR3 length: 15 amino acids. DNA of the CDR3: TGTGCCAGCAGTTCGATCGCAGGGCTCTCGCGGGGAGCTTTCTTT. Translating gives CASSSIAGLSRGAFF.

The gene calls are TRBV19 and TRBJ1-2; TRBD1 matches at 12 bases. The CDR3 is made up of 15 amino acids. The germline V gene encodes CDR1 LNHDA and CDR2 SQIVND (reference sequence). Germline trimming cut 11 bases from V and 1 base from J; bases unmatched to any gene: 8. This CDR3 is CAVGDRGRNNYGYTF. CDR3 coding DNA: TGTGCCGTAGGGGACAGGGGGCGGAATAACTATGGCTACACCTTC. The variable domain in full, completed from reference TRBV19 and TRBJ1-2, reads DGGITQSPKYLFRKEGQNVTLSCEQNLNHDAMYWYRQDPGQGLRLIYYSQIVNDFQKGDIAEGYSVSREKKESFPLTVTSAQKNPTAFYLCAVGDRGRNNYGYTFGSGTRLTVV.

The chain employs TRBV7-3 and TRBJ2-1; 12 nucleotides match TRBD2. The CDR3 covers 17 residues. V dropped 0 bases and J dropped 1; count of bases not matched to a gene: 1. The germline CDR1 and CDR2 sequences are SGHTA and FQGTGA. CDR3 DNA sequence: TGTGCCAGCAGCTTAACTGGGACTAGCGGGTCCTACAATGAGCAGTTCTTC. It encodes CASSLTGTSGSYNEQFF.

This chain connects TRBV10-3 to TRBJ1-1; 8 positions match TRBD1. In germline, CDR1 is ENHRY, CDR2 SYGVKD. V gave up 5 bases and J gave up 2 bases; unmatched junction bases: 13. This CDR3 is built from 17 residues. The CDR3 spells CAISHNPWTGPNTEAFF. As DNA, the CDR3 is TGTGCCATCAGTCACAACCCATGGACAGGGCCAAACACTGAAGCTTTCTTT.

DNA for the CDR3: TGTGCCAGCAGCCAAGATCTTGAGACAGGGGTAAGGACCGGGGAGCTGTTTTTT. Encoded protein: CASSQDLETGVRTGELFF. The genes are TRBV3-1 (or the pseudogene TRBV3-2) and TRBJ2-2; 8 bases match TRBD1. V shed 0 bases, J shed 5 bases, and the junction held 11 bases outside the gene matches. This CDR3 comprises 18 residues. Germline CDR1 and CDR2: LGHDT and YNNKEL (reference sequence).

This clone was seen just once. The CDR3 region is CAGKSGSTGELFF. The DNA of the CDR3 is TGTGCCGGCAAAAGCGGGAGCACCGGGGAGCTGTTTTTT. This chain uses TRBV7-9 with TRBJ2-2; 8 nucleotides line up with TRBD2. V was pared by 11 bases and J by 4 bases, with 6 bases of the junction left unmatched. The length of the CDR3 is 13 residues. Germline CDR1 SEHNR, CDR2 FQNEAQ (reference sequence).

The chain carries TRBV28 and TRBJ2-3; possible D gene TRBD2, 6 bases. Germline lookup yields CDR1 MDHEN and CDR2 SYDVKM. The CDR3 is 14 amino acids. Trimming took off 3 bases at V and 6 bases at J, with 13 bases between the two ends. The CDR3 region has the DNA TGTGCCAGCAGTTTCCGCGGGGCCCGGGATACGCAGTATTTT. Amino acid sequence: CASSFRGARDTQYF. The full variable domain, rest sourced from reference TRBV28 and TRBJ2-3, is DVKVTQSSRYLVKRTGEKVFLECVQDMDHENMFWYRQDPGLGLRLIYFSYDVKMKEKGDIPEGYSVSREKKERFSLILESASTNQTSMYLCASSFRGARDTQYFGPGTRLTVL.

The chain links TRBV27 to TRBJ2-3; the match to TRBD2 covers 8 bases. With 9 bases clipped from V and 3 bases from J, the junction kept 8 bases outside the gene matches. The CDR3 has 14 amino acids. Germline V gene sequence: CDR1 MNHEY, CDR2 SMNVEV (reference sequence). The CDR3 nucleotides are TGTGCCAGTTCCGGGACTAGTGGGACAGATACGCAGTATTTT. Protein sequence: CASSGTSGTDTQYF.

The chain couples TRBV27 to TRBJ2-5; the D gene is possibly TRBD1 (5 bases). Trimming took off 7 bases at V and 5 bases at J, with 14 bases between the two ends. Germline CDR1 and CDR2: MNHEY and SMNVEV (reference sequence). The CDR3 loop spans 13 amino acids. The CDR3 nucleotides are TGTGCCAGCAAGTTACAAGGGGTGGAGACCCAGTACTTC. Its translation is CASKLQGVETQYF.

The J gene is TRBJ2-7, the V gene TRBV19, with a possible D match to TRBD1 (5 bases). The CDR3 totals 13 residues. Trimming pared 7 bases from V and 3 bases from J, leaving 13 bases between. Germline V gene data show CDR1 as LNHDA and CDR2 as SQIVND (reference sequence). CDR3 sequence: CASTRTYGYEQYF. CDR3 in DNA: TGTGCCAGTACCCGGACATATGGCTACGAGCAGTACTTC.

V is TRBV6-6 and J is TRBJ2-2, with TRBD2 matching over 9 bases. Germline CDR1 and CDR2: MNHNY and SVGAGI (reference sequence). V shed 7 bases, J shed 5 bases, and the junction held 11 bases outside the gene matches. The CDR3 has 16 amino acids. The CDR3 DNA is TGTGCCAGCACCTACTCGGAGGCGGGAGGGACCGGGGAGCTGTTTTTT. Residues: CASTYSEAGGTGELFF.